This T cell receptor beta chain was recovered during a study of T cell repertoires in cytomegalovirus infection. Study-wide context: Matching HLA type, along with CMV infection, was indicated by public TCR beta signatures.

Only a few counts were recorded for this clonotype. What it binds is not known. MiXCR, run by TCRdb on the reads, gives a single entry per CDR3 protein. The sample has about 830,000 distinct CDR3 sequences; approximately 30% are singletons. CDR1 and CDR2 (germline): MDHEN, SYDVKM. The V end was cut by 8 bases, the J end by 7 bases, with 18 bases between. This CDR3 spans 14 amino acids. The sample here was cultured CD8+ T cells from PBMCs, taken from culture after CMV antigen stimulation. This receptor was identified in a human donor in good health (CMV status not recorded). Some clones in this sample may be carry-over from other donors' samples. The chain has TRBV28 and TRBJ2-1, with a weak D call TRBD2 (5 bases). CDR3 loop: CASYHSLGWNEQFF. The CDR3, as DNA: TGTGCCAGCTACCACTCACTAGGCTGGAATGAGCAGTTCTTC.